Below, one TCR beta chain is given with its context. Its antigen is currently unknown. The record originates from a study of OX40 agonist ivuxolimab in advanced cancers. Study-level findings and limits: There were, on average, more expanded clones in CD8+ T cells than in CD4+. Part of the nonresponder group also had normalized T-cell clonal expansion that was low.

The timepoints at which blood was sampled were baseline, cycle 4 day 1, and cycle 7 day 1. This table comes from immunoSEQ multiplex PCR, and its TCRdb copy is limited to in-frame clones, with some not included. The sample carries 65,000 to 95,000 clones, around 85% recorded once. CDR1 and CDR2 (germline): SGHRS, YFSETQ. Trimming took 6 bases from V and 2 from J, leaving 12 bases between them. This CDR3 spans 14 amino acids. The sequence was obtained from an adult with an advanced solid tumor such as melanoma, head and neck, liver or kidney cancer. The starting material was CD4+ or CD8+ T cells sorted from blood, obtained in a trial of the OX40 agonist ivuxolimab. This chain links TRBV5-1 with TRBJ1-3; TRBD1 might be the D (5 bases). The CDR3 region is CASNEGTAGNTIYF. CDR3 DNA: TGCGCCAGCAATGAGGGGACCGCTGGAAACACCATATATTTT.